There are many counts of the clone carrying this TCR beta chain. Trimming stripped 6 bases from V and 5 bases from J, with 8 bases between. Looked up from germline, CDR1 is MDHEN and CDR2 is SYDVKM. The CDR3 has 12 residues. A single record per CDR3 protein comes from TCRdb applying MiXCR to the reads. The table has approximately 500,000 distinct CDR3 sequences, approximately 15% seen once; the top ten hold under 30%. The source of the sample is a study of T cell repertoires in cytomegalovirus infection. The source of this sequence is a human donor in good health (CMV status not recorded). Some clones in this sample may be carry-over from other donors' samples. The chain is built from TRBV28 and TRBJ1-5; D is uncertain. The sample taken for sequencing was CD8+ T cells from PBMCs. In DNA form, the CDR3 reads TGTGCCAGCAGGCCGAACGATCAGCCCCAGCATTTT. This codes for CASRPNDQPQHF.